The clone carrying this T cell receptor beta chain was seen just once. The source of the sample is a study of blood T cell repertoires in COVID-19. TCRdb's copy holds only in-frame clones and misses some; the assay was immunoSEQ multiplex PCR. The sample lists 150,000 to 200,000 clones, approximately 89% occurring once. Germline lookup yields CDR1 GTSNPN and CDR2 SVGIG (reference sequence). This CDR3 has 15 amino acids. Losses at the gene ends were 1 base for V and 2 bases for J; bases not matched to a gene: 4. The source material was peripheral blood. This receptor was obtained from a man aged 65 to 79 with acute or convalescent COVID-19. The chain is built from TRBV30 and TRBJ1-5; 8 bases map to TRBD1. For the CDR3, the DNA is TGTGCCTGGAGTGCCCCGGACAGGGGCAATCAGCCCCAGCATTTT. Its protein product is CAWSAPDRGNQPQHF. The complete variable domain, with remaining parts taken from reference TRBV30 and TRBJ1-5, reads SQTIHQWPATLVQPVGSPLSLECTVEGTSNPNLYWYRQAAGRGLQLLFYSVGIGQISSEVPQNLSASRPQDRQFILSSKKLLLSDSGFYLCAWSAPDRGNQPQHFGDGTRLSIL.